Below, one TCR beta chain is given with its context. The data are from a study of blood T cell repertoires in COVID-19. Overall study: There were acute and convalescent COVID-19 samples, and they came from the United States, Italy and Spain. The cDNA or gDNA used as material had been derived from T cells, B-cell-depleted T cells, or PBMCs.

The authors' processing: From reference gene primer amplification, estimates of nucleated cell counts were derived. Produced via immunoSEQ multiplex PCR; TCRdb's table is partial and in-frame only. For V, J and clone size, that table is used; D and trimming come from the DNA. The repertoire includes 100,000 to 120,000 clones, around 68% of them detected once, and 6.5% to 8.5% sits in the top ten. The source of this sequence is a woman aged 55-70 years with acute or convalescent COVID-19. Specimen: peripheral blood.

CDR3 residues: CASSHYLDEQFF. The CDR3 DNA sequence: TGTGCCAGCTCCCATTACCTAGATGAGCAGTTCTTC. J is TRBJ2-1 and V is TRBV18, with D hard to call. This CDR3 spans 12 amino acids. Trimming removed 6 bases from V and 8 bases from J, with 11 bases in between. Germline V gene data show CDR1 as KGHSH and CDR2 as LQKENI.